This is a list of T cell receptor beta chains from one sample in a study of shared clonotypes between healthy human individuals. Method: immunoSEQ multiplex PCR; TCRdb's copy keeps in-frame clones and lacks some. The sample holds 2 million to 2.5 million clones, just over 90% seen once. The sample was naive CD4+ T cells from PBMCs. These TCRs come from a man between 18 and 29 years old in good health. Some clones in this sample may be carry-over from other donors' samples. Both conserved end residues are part of each CDR3. Fields, in order: clone size, V gene, CDR3 protein. Clone size is stated in some rows and not others, as once, few, many or a class when expanded.

-,TRBV11-2,CASSLGAGGSQETQYF
-,TRBV7-8,CASSLARQGVYNEQFF
once,TRBV7-2,CASSPTSGRVDTQYF
-,TRBV30,CAWSVNRASGSPETQYF
-,TRBV15,CATSRGPAQDTQYF
-,TRBV4-2,CASSQEDNGANVLTF
-,TRBV9,CASTAGPGGSSTDTQYF
-,TRBV7-2,CASSLVQVGTSGTMELFF
-,TRBV30,CAWSASGHTEAFF
once,TRBV2,CASSFTRAGNTIYF
-,TRBV30,CAWSYPRGDTQYF
-,TRBV5-1,CASSVTGTEKGEQYF
-,TRBV28,CASTTVRGGNGYTF
-,TRBV7-3,CASSFGLGQETQYF
-,TRBV11-2,CASSLLVAGELFF